This T cell receptor (beta chain) was recovered during a study of blood T cell repertoires in COVID-19. Across the study: PBMCs, B-cell-depleted T cells, or T cells provided the cDNA or gDNA that made up the material.

There are 14 residues in the CDR3. V was cut by 6 bases and J by 6 bases, with 14 bases left in between. CDR1 and CDR2 from the germline V gene are LNHDA and SQIVND (reference sequence). Only a few counts were recorded for this clone. Per the study methods: Estimation of nucleated cell counts relied on the amplification of reference gene primers. Profiling relied on immunoSEQ multiplex PCR, and the TCRdb table lists in-frame clones only, not all of them. That table furnishes V, J and clone size, whereas the DNA furnished D and trimming. The sample records 300,000 to 400,000 clones, approximately 86% being singletons.

This clonotype was sampled from a woman aged 60 to 75 with COVID-19, enrolled during active disease. The sequencing input was peripheral blood. The chain has TRBV19 and TRBJ2-2, with D unresolved. The CDR3 loop reads CASSQAMGPGELFF. Here the CDR3 DNA reads TGTGCCAGTAGCCAGGCAATGGGTCCCGGGGAGCTGTTTTTT.